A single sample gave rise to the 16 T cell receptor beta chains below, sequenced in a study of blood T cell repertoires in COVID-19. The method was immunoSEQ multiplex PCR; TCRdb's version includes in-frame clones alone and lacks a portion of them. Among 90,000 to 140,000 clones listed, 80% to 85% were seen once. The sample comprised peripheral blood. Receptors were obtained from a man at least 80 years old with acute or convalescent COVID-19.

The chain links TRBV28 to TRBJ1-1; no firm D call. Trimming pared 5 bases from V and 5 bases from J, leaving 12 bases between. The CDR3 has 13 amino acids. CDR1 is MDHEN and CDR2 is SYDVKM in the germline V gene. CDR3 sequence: CASSPRHLTEAFF. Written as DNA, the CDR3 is TGTGCCAGCAGTCCCCGACACTTAACTGAAGCTTTCTTT.

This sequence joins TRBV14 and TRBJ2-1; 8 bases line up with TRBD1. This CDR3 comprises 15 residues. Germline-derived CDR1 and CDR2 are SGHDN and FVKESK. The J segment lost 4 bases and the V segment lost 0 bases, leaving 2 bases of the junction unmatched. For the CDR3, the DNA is TGTGCCAGCAGCCAAGACAGGGGGCATTACAATGAGCAGTTCTTC. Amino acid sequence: CASSQDRGHYNEQFF.

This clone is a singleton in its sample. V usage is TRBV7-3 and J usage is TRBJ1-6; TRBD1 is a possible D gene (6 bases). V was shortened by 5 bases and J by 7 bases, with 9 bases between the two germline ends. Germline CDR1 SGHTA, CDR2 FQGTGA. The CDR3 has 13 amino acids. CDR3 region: CASSHRDNSPLHF. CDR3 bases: TGTGCCAGCAGCCACAGGGACAATTCACCCCTCCACTTT.

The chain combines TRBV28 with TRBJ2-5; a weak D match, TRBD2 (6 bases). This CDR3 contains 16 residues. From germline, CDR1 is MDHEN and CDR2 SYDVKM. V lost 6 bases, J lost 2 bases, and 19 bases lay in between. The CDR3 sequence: CASSPGLGAAQETQYF. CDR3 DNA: TGTGCCAGCAGCCCGGGACTCGGAGCGGCTCAAGAGACCCAGTACTTC.

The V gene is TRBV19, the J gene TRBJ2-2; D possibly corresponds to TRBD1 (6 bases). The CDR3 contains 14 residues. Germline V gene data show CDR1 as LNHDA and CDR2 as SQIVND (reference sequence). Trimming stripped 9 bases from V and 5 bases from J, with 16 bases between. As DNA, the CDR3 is TGTGCCAGCCAGCACAGGGTTGGGACCGGGGAGCTGTTTTTT. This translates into CASQHRVGTGELFF. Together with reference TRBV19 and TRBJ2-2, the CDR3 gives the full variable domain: DGGITQSPKYLFRKEGQNVTLSCEQNLNHDAMYWYRQDPGQGLRLIYYSQIVNDFQKGDIAEGYSVSREKKESFPLTVTSAQKNPTAFYLCASQHRVGTGELFFGEGSRLTVL.

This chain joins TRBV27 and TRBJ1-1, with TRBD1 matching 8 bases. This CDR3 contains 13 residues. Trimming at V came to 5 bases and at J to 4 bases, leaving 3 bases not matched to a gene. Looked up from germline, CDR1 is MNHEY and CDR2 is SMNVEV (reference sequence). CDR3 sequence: CASSVDRGTEAFF. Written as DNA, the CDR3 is TGTGCCAGCAGTGTCGACAGGGGCACTGAAGCTTTCTTT.

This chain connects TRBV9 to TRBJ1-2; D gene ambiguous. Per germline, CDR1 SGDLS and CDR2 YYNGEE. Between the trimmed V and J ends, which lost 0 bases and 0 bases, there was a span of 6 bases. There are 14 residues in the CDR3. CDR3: CASSVVEANYGYTF. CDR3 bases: TGTGCCAGCAGCGTAGTGGAGGCTAACTATGGCTACACCTTC.

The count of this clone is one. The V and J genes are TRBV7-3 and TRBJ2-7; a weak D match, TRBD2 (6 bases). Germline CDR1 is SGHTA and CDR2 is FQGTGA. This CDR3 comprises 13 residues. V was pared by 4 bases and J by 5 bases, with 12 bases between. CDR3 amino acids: CASSYGPGDEQYF. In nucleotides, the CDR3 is TGTGCCAGCAGCTATGGGCCGGGGGACGAGCAGTACTTC.

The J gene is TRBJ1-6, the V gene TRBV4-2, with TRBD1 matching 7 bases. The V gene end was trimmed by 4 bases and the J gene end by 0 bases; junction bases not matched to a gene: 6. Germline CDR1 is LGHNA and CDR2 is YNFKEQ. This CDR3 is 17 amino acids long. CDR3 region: CASSLQGMSSYNSPLHF. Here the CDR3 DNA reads TGTGCCAGCAGCCTACAGGGGATGAGCTCCTATAATTCACCCCTCCACTTT.

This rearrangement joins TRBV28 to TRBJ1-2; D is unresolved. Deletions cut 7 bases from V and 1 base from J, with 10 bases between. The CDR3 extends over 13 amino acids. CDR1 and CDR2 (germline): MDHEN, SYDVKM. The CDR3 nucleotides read TGTGCCAGCACCACACAGTTTAACTATGGCTACACCTTC. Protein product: CASTTQFNYGYTF.

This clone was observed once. CDR3 sequence (DNA): TGTGCCAGCAGCTTAGTGAGGGTTGATACGCAGTATTTT. Its protein is CASSLVRVDTQYF. The chain recombines TRBV7-2 with TRBJ2-3, with a tentative D call TRBD2 (5 bases). This CDR3 has 13 residues. CDR1 and CDR2 from the germline V gene are SGHTA and FQGNSA. The V end lost 1 base, the J end lost 6 bases, and 8 bases lay between the germline ends.

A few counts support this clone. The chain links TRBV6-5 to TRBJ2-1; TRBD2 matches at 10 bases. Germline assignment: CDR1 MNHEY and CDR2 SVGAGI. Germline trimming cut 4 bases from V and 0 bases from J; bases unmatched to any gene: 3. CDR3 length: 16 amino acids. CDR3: CASSLLAGSSYNEQFF. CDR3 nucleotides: TGTGCCAGCAGTTTACTAGCGGGATCCTCCTACAATGAGCAGTTCTTC.

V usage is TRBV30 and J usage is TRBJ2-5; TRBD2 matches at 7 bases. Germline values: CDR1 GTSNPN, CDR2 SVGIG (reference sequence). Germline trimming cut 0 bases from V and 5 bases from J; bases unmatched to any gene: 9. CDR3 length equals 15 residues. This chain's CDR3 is CAWSVVSSGGETQYF. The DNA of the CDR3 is TGTGCCTGGAGTGTAGTATCTAGCGGTGGGGAGACCCAGTACTTC.

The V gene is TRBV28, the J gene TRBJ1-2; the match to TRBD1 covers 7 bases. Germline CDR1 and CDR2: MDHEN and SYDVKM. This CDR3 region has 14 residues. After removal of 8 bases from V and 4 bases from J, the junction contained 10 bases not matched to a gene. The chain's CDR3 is CASVLSGTVYGYTF. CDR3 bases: TGTGCCAGCGTACTTTCCGGGACAGTCTATGGCTACACCTTC.

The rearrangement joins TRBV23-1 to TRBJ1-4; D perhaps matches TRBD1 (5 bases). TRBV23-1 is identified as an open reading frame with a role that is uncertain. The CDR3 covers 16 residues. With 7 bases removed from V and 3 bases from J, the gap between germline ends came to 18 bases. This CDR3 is CASTEPCGASNEKLFF. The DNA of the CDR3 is TGCGCCAGCACCGAACCGTGTGGGGCTTCTAATGAAAAACTGTTTTTT.

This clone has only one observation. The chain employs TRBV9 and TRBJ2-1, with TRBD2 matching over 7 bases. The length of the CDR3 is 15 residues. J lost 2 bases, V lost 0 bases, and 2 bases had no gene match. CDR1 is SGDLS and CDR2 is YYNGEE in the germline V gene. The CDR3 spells CASSVDGRPYNEQFF. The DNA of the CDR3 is TGTGCCAGCAGCGTAGACGGGAGGCCCTACAATGAGCAGTTCTTC.